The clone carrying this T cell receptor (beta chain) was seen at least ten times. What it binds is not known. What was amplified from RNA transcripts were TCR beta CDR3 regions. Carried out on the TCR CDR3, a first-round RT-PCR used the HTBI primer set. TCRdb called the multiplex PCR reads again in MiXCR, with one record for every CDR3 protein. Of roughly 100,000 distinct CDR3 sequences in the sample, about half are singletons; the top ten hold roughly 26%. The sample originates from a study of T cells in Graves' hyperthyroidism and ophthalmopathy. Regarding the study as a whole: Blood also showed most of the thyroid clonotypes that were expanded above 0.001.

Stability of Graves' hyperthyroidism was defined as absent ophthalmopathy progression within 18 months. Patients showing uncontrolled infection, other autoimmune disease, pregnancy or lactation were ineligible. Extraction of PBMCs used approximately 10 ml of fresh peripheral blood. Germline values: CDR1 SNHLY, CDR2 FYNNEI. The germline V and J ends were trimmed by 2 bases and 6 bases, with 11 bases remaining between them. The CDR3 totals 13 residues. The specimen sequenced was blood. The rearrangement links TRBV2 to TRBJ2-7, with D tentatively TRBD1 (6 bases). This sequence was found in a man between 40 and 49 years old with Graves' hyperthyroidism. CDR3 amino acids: CASSEFWTAEQYF. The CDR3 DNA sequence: TGTGCCAGCAGTGAATTTTGGACAGCCGAGCAGTACTTC.